This note documents a single TCR beta chain sequence. Its antigen is as yet unknown. Primers included in the PCR were 60 Vbeta and 13 Jbeta primers. Method: immunoSEQ multiplex PCR; TCRdb's copy keeps in-frame clones and lacks some. The sample records roughly 200,000 clones, about 89% being singletons. This entry comes from a study of cytomegalovirus exposure and HLA in healthy donors. For the study at large: A preliminary data release comprised 91 million or so unique TCRs obtained from HLA-typed donors.

The CDR3 contains 16 residues. Germline V gives CDR1 SGHRS, CDR2 YFSETQ. Trimming cost V 3 bases and J 9 bases; bases outside gene matches: 10. Broader study findings: There were some V segments, including TRBV6-2 and TRBV6-3, excluded as indistinguishable. As confirmed in vitro, three CMV-associated chains were specific for CMV antigens.

This receptor was obtained from a woman younger than 30 in good health and CMV-seronegative. The chain combines TRBV5-1 with TRBJ2-1; 12 bases fit TRBD2. The sample taken for sequencing was PBMCs. The CDR3 DNA sequence: TGCGCCAGCAGCTCGTCTAGCGGGGGGGCCTCGGCTGAGCAGTTCTTC. Protein: CASSSSSGGASAEQFF.